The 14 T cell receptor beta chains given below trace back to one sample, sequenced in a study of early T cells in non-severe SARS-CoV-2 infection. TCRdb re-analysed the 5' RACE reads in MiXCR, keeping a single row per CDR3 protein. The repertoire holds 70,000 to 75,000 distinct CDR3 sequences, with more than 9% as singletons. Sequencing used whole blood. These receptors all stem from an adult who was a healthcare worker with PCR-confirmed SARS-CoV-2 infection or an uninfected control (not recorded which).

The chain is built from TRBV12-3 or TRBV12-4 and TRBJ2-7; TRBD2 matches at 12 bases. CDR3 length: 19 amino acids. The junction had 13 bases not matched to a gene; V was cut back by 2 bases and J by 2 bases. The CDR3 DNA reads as TGTGCCAGCAGTTTACGTCCGTTCCTAGCGGGAGGGGGGACCTACGAGCAGTACTTC. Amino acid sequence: CASSLRPFLAGGGTYEQYF.

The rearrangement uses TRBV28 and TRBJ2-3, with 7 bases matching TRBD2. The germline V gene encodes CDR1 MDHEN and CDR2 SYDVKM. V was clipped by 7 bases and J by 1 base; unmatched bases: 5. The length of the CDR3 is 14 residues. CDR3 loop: CASKEGGGTDTQYF. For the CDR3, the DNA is TGTGCCAGCAAAGAGGGAGGGGGCACAGATACGCAGTATTTT.

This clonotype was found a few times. CDR3 protein: CASSPGQALNQPQHF. In DNA, the CDR3 is TGTGCCAGCAGCCCGGGACAGGCCCTCAATCAGCCCCAGCATTTT. V is TRBV3-1 and J is TRBJ1-5, with 8 nucleotides matching TRBD1. Trimming at V came to 4 bases and at J to 3 bases, leaving 5 bases not matched to a gene. Germline V lookup: CDR1 LGHDT, CDR2 YNNKEL (reference sequence). This CDR3 spans 15 amino acids.

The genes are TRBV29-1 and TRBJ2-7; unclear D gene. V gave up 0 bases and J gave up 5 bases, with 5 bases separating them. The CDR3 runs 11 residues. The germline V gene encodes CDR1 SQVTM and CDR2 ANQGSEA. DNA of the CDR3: TGCAGCGTTGAAGATTTGGACGAGCAGTACTTC. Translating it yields CSVEDLDEQYF.

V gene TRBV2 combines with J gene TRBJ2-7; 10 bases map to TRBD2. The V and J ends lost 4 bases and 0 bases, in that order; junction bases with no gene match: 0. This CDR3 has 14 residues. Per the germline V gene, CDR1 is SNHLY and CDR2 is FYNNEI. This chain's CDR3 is CASSASGSSYEQYF. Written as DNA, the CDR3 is TGTGCCAGCAGTGCTAGCGGGAGCTCCTACGAGCAGTACTTC.

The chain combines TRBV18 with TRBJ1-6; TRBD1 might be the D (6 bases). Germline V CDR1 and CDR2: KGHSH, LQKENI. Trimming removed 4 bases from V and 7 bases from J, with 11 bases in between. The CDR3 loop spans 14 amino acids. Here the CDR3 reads CASSLDRKNSPLHF. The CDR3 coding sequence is TGTGCCAGCTCACTAGACAGGAAGAATTCACCCCTCCACTTT.

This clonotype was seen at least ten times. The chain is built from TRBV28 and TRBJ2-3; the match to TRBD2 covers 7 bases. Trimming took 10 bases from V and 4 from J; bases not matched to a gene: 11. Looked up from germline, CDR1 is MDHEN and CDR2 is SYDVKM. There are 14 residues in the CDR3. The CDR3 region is CAIRGGSRADTQYF. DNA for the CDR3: TGTGCCATCCGGGGCGGGAGTAGAGCAGATACGCAGTATTTT.

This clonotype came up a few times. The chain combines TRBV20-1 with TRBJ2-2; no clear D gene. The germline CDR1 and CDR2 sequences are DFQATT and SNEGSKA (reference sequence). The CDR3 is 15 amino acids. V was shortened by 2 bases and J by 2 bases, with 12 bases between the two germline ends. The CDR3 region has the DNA TGCAGTGCTAGACCGGGTCAGGTCAACACCGGGGAGCTGTTTTTT. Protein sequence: CSARPGQVNTGELFF.

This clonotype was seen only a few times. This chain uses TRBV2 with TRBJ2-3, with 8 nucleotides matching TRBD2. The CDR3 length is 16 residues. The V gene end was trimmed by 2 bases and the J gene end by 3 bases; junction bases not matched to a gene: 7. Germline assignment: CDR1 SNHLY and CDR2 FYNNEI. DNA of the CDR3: TGTGCCAGCAGTGAAAGGGGACTAGATATGACAGATACGCAGTATTTT. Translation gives CASSERGLDMTDTQYF.

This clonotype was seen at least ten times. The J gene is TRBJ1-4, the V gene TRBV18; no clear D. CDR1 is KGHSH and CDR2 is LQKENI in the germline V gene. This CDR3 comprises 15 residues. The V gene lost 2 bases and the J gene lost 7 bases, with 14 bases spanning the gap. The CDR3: CASSPSITEVEKLFF. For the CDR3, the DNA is TGTGCCAGCTCACCATCTATTACCGAGGTTGAAAAACTGTTTTTT.

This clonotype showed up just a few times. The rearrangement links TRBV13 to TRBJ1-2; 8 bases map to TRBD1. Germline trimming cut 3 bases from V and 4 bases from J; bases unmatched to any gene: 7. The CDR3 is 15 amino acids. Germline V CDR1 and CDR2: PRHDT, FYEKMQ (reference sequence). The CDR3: CASSFRQGTGYGYTF. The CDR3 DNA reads TGTGCCAGCAGCTTCAGACAGGGGACGGGCTATGGCTACACCTTC.

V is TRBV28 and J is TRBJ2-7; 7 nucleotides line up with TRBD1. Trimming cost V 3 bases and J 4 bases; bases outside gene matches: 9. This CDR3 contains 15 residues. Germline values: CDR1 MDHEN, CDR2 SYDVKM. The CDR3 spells CASSFTSRDSYEQYF. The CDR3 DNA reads TGTGCCAGCAGTTTCACGTCCCGGGACAGTTACGAGCAGTACTTC.

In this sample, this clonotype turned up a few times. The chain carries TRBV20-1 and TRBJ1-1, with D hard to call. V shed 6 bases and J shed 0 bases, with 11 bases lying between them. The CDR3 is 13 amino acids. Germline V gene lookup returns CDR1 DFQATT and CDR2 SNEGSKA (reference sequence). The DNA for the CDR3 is TGCAGTGCGGCGAGGAAGGTGAACACTGAAGCTTTCTTT. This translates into CSAARKVNTEAFF.

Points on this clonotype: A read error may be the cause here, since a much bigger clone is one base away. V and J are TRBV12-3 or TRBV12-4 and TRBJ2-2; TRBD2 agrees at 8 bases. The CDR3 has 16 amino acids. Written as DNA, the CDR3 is TGTGCCTGCAGTTTATCTACGGGAGGGGTCACCGGGGAGCTGTTTTTT. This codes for CACSLSTGGVTGELFF.